A single sample is the source of the 28 T cell receptor beta chains below, sequenced in a study of blood T cell repertoires in COVID-19. The repertoire was sequenced with immunoSEQ multiplex PCR; TCRdb's copy has only in-frame clones and lacks some. The sample yields 140,000 or so clones, around 90% seen once. The source material was peripheral blood. Receptors were obtained from a man aged 70-80 years with acute or convalescent COVID-19.

This clone was observed a single time. The chain combines TRBV24-1 with TRBJ2-1, with 11 positions matching TRBD2. This CDR3 has 14 residues. Germline assignment: CDR1 KGHDR and CDR2 SFDVKD. Trimming cost V 7 bases and J 8 bases; bases outside gene matches: 6. CDR3 region: CATRGTSGAHEQFF. Written as DNA, the CDR3 is TGTGCCACCAGAGGGACTAGCGGTGCCCATGAGCAGTTCTTC.

The V gene is TRBV6-5, the J gene TRBJ1-5; D uncertain. This CDR3 is 15 amino acids long. Trimming left V 0 bases short and J 5 bases short, with 11 bases between. Germline CDR1 is MNHEY and CDR2 is SVGAGI. The CDR3 here is CASSYSMARDQPQHF. The CDR3 nucleotides read TGTGCCAGCAGTTACTCGATGGCCCGGGATCAGCCCCAGCATTTT.

The V and J genes are TRBV3-1 (or the pseudogene TRBV3-2) and TRBJ1-1; D not certain. Germline V lookup: CDR1 LGHDT, CDR2 YNNKEL (reference sequence). V lost 1 base and J lost 1, with 10 bases in between. This CDR3 region has 15 residues. The CDR3: CASSQGLGGNTEAFF. The CDR3 bases are TGTGCCAGCAGCCAAGGGTTAGGAGGGAACACTGAAGCTTTCTTT.

The V gene is TRBV28, the J gene TRBJ2-7; 7 bases map to TRBD2. The CDR3 length is 14 residues. V dropped 2 bases and J dropped 4; count of bases not matched to a gene: 5. Germline assignment: CDR1 MDHEN and CDR2 SYDVKM. The CDR3 loop is CASSLERDGYEQYF. CDR3 DNA sequence: TGTGCCAGCAGTTTAGAGCGGGATGGTTACGAGCAGTACTTC. Using reference TRBV28 and TRBJ2-7 for the parts outside the CDR3, the full variable domain is DVKVTQSSRYLVKRTGEKVFLECVQDMDHENMFWYRQDPGLGLRLIYFSYDVKMKEKGDIPEGYSVSREKKERFSLILESASTNQTSMYLCASSLERDGYEQYFGPGTRLTVT.

The CDR3 loop reads CASSPDRAVGQPQHF. As DNA, the CDR3 is TGTGCCAGTAGTCCGGACAGGGCTGTAGGACAGCCCCAGCATTTT. The chain is built from TRBV19 and TRBJ1-5, with TRBD1 identical over 8 bases. Germline trimming cut 5 bases from V and 7 bases from J; bases unmatched to any gene: 10. CDR1 is LNHDA, CDR2 SQIVND, per germline (reference sequence). CDR3 length: 15 amino acids. Using reference TRBV19 and TRBJ1-5 for the parts outside the CDR3, the full variable domain is DGGITQSPKYLFRKEGQNVTLSCEQNLNHDAMYWYRQDPGQGLRLIYYSQIVNDFQKGDIAEGYSVSREKKESFPLTVTSAQKNPTAFYLCASSPDRAVGQPQHFGDGTRLSIL.

This chain connects TRBV6-5 to TRBJ1-1, with 9 bases that match TRBD1. Losses at the gene ends were 6 bases for V and 4 bases for J; bases not matched to a gene: 3. The CDR3 is made up of 13 amino acids. Germline V gene data show CDR1 as MNHEY and CDR2 as SVGAGI. CDR3 loop: CASSRTGVTEAFF. CDR3 DNA: TGTGCCAGCAGCCGGACAGGGGTCACTGAAGCTTTCTTT.

The V gene is TRBV7-9, the J gene TRBJ1-1, with D perhaps matching TRBD1 (6 bases). This CDR3 is built from 15 residues. Trimming stripped 4 bases from V and 1 base from J, with 13 bases between. CDR1 is SEHNR, CDR2 FQNEAQ, per germline (reference sequence). CDR3 in DNA: TGTGCCAGCAGCTCAACTCAGGGGAAGAACACTGAAGCTTTCTTT. Translating it yields CASSSTQGKNTEAFF.

J is TRBJ1-2 and V is TRBV7-3; D possibly corresponds to TRBD1 (6 bases). The CDR3 has 13 amino acids. Trimming removed 5 bases at V and 10 bases at J, with 17 bases between. CDR1 is SGHTA, CDR2 FQGTGA, per germline. The CDR3: CASSRTQGTNYTF. DNA for the CDR3: TGTGCCAGCAGCCGTACCCAGGGGACCAACTACACCTTC.

The chain combines TRBV5-1 with TRBJ2-5; 7 bases match TRBD1. The CDR3 is 13 residues long. From germline, CDR1 is SGHRS and CDR2 YFSETQ. The V gene end was trimmed by 3 bases and the J gene end by 2 bases; junction bases not matched to a gene: 1. The CDR3 DNA reads TGCGCCAGCAGCTCGGGACAGCAAGAGACCCAGTACTTC. The encoded protein is CASSSGQQETQYF. The whole variable domain, filled in from reference TRBV5-1 and TRBJ2-5, reads KAGVTQTPRYLIKTRGQQVTLSCSPISGHRSVSWYQQTPGQGLQFLFEYFSETQRNKGNFPGRFSGRQFSNSRSEMNVSTLELGDSALYLCASSSGQQETQYFGPGTRLLVL.

This chain uses TRBV5-4 with TRBJ2-1; 7 positions agree with TRBD2. Trimming took 2 bases from V and 2 from J; bases not matched to a gene: 4. The CDR3 has 15 amino acids. CDR1 and CDR2 from the germline V gene are SGHNT and YYREEE (reference sequence). The CDR3 region has the DNA TGTGCCAGCAGCTTCGCCGGGGGGACCTACAATGAGCAGTTCTTC. This codes for CASSFAGGTYNEQFF.

Points on this clone: The identical CDR3 is also encoded by other nucleotide sequences in the sample. The rearrangement links TRBV30 to TRBJ1-2; D is unclear. CDR1 and CDR2 (germline): GTSNPN, SVGIG (reference sequence). CDR3 length: 11 amino acids. V lost 2 bases and J lost 7, with 8 bases in between. CDR3 in amino acids: CAWSLGGGYTF. The CDR3 DNA reads TGTGCCTGGAGTTTGGGAGGTGGCTACACCTTC.

The chain links TRBV15 to TRBJ2-7, with D perhaps TRBD2 (5 bases). V gave up 5 bases and J gave up 5 bases, with 19 bases separating them. CDR1 is LNHNV, CDR2 YYDKDF, per germline (reference sequence). The CDR3 spans 15 residues. The CDR3 spells CATSSRGLFGDEQYF. CDR3 sequence (DNA): TGTGCCACCAGCTCCCGTGGTCTTTTCGGGGACGAGCAGTACTTC.

This chain connects TRBV19 to TRBJ2-2, with a possible D match to TRBD2 (6 bases). Germline CDR1 is LNHDA and CDR2 is SQIVND (reference sequence). V lost 7 bases, J lost 7 bases, and 22 bases lay in between. The CDR3 runs to 16 residues. Here the CDR3 DNA reads TGTGCCAGTAAGGGGCGAGCAGCGGGTGGACACGGGGAGCTGTTTTTT. Its protein is CASKGRAAGGHGELFF.

The V call is TRBV24-1, the J call TRBJ2-7, with D possibly being TRBD2 (6 bases). The CDR3 totals 14 residues. V was pared by 3 bases and J by 2 bases, with 10 bases between. CDR1 KGHDR and CDR2 SFDVKD come from the germline V gene. The CDR3: CATSDAGPPYEQYF. The CDR3 coding sequence is TGTGCCACCAGTGATGCGGGACCTCCCTACGAGCAGTACTTC.

The chain carries TRBV7-9 and TRBJ2-3; D is possibly TRBD2 (6 bases). The length of the CDR3 is 15 residues. V shed 4 bases and J shed 1 base, with 12 bases lying between them. The germline CDR1 and CDR2 sequences are SEHNR and FQNEAQ (reference sequence). The CDR3 here is CASSSGGTGTDTQYF. In DNA, the CDR3 is TGTGCCAGCAGCTCTGGAGGGACGGGCACAGATACGCAGTATTTT.

The chain recombines TRBV3-1 (or the pseudogene TRBV3-2) with TRBJ1-3; tentatively, D is TRBD1 (5 bases). V shed 4 bases and J shed 0 bases, with 10 bases lying between them. In germline, CDR1 is LGHDT, CDR2 YNNKEL (reference sequence). CDR3 size: 15 residues. CDR3 DNA sequence: TGTGCCAGCAGCCTCACAGGAAGCTCTGGAAACACCATATATTTT. Protein: CASSLTGSSGNTIYF.

The chain carries TRBV5-1 and TRBJ2-5; 9 bases line up with TRBD2. CDR1 SGHRS and CDR2 YFSETQ come from the germline V gene. CDR3 length: 15 amino acids. Trimming took 3 bases from V and 2 from J; bases not matched to a gene: 5. As DNA, the CDR3 is TGCGCCAGCAGCTCAAGCGGGAGGAGGCAAGAGACCCAGTACTTC. This gives the protein CASSSSGRRQETQYF.

In this sample, this clone turned up once. The genes are TRBV28 and TRBJ2-7; possible D gene TRBD2, 5 bases. The V end was cut by 5 bases, the J end by 3 bases, with 14 bases between. The germline V gene has CDR1 MDHEN and CDR2 SYDVKM. This CDR3 contains 14 residues. The CDR3: CASSLRLFYYEQYF. Written as DNA, the CDR3 is TGTGCCAGCAGTCTTAGACTATTCTACTACGAGCAGTACTTC.

There are a few counts of this clone. V gene TRBV7-2 combines with J gene TRBJ1-4; D gene uncertain. Germline CDR1 SGHTA, CDR2 FQGNSA. CDR3 length: 15 residues. The germline V and J ends were trimmed by 3 bases and 0 bases, with 8 bases remaining between them. In DNA form, the CDR3 reads TGTGCCAGCAGCTTCGCTAGCACAACTAATGAAAAACTGTTTTTT. It codes for CASSFASTTNEKLFF.

As to this clone: Different DNA sequences within this sample yield the same CDR3. This chain joins TRBV5-1 and TRBJ1-1, with D perhaps matching TRBD1 (6 bases). CDR1 SGHRS and CDR2 YFSETQ come from the germline V gene. The CDR3 runs 15 residues. Between the trimmed V and J ends, which lost 0 bases and 1 base, there was a span of 10 bases. The CDR3 DNA reads TGCGCCAGCAGCTTGGTGGCAGGGGCGAACACTGAAGCTTTCTTT. Translating gives CASSLVAGANTEAFF.

In this sample, this clone turned up a few times. V usage is TRBV9 and J usage is TRBJ1-5; 7 bases are shared with TRBD1. With V trimmed by 1 base and J by 6 bases, 7 bases remained unmatched. Germline V gene lookup returns CDR1 SGDLS and CDR2 YYNGEE. This CDR3 has 15 residues. CDR3 nucleotide sequence: TGTGCCAGCAGCGTAACGGGACAGTCGGGTCAGCCCCAGCATTTT. It encodes CASSVTGQSGQPQHF.

The J gene is TRBJ1-2, the V gene TRBV29-1, with no clear D. Germline CDR1 SQVTM, CDR2 ANQGSEA. This CDR3 spans 12 amino acids. Trimming shortened V by 3 bases and J by 3 bases, and 8 bases separated the two germline ends. The CDR3 DNA sequence: TGCAGCGTTGAGGGGAGCTACTATGGCTACACCTTC. Translated, it gives CSVEGSYYGYTF.

The chain has TRBV6-5 and TRBJ2-2; 9 bases agree with TRBD2. This CDR3 has 13 residues. V lost 5 bases and J lost 6; bases outside the gene matches: 1. Germline V lookup: CDR1 MNHEY, CDR2 SVGAGI. In DNA form, the CDR3 reads TGTGCCAGCAGTAGCGGGAGGCCCGGGGAGCTGTTTTTT. It specifies CASSSGRPGELFF.

This sequence joins TRBV2 and TRBJ1-2; TRBD1 matches 8 bases. V gave up 6 bases and J gave up 3 bases; unmatched junction bases: 6. The CDR3 sequence is 14 residues long. Germline V gene data show CDR1 as SNHLY and CDR2 as FYNNEI. CDR3 sequence (DNA): TGTGCCAGCAGACGGACAGGGAACGACTATGGCTACACCTTC. It is translated as CASRRTGNDYGYTF.

The V gene is TRBV6-5, the J gene TRBJ2-7; maybe TRBD2 (5 bases). Germline CDR1 reads MNHEY; CDR2 reads SVGAGI. The CDR3 consists of 15 residues. V was trimmed by 0 bases and J by 1 base, leaving 10 bases between them. The CDR3: CASSYSPGESYEQYF. CDR3 bases: TGTGCCAGCAGTTACTCGCCCGGGGAGTCCTACGAGCAGTACTTC.

This clone has only one observation. The chain links TRBV7-8 to TRBJ1-5; D may be TRBD1 (5 bases). This CDR3 comprises 18 residues. V was pared by 1 base and J by 3 bases, with 19 bases between. The V gene's germline CDR1 is SGHVS and CDR2 FQNEAQ. The CDR3 region is CASSLESLGAGPNQPQHF. In nucleotides, the CDR3 is TGTGCCAGCAGCTTAGAAAGTCTTGGCGCAGGGCCCAATCAGCCCCAGCATTTT.

CDR3 sequence reads: CASSLVGGANYGYTF. Here the CDR3 DNA reads TGCGCCAGCAGCCTGGTGGGAGGGGCTAACTATGGCTACACCTTC. This chain joins TRBV4-1 and TRBJ1-2, with D perhaps matching TRBD1 (5 bases). The CDR3 has 15 amino acids. Trimming stripped 4 bases from V and 0 bases from J, with 12 bases between. Germline lookup yields CDR1 MGHRA and CDR2 YSYEKL.

The V and J genes are TRBV11-3 and TRBJ2-1, with 7 bases fitting TRBD1. Germline V gene data show CDR1 as SGHNT and CDR2 as YENEEA. The V segment lost 4 bases and the J segment 5 bases; nucleotides outside the gene matches: 11. The CDR3 consists of 16 residues. This CDR3 is CASSSRRQGFDNEQFF. As DNA, the CDR3 is TGTGCCAGCAGCTCCCGGAGACAGGGTTTCGACAATGAGCAGTTCTTC.